The sequence of this TCR beta chain was determined in a study of T cell repertoires in ileal Crohn's disease. Clones were read by immunoSEQ multiplex PCR, and TCRdb kept only the in-frame ones, dropping some. The sample includes around 7,000 clones, around 80% seen only once; the top ten take roughly 28%. The time point is: proximal margin of the surgical specimen (macroscopically non-inflamed). Germline CDR1 SGDLS, CDR2 YYNGEE. Losses at the gene ends were 5 bases for V and 3 bases for J; bases not matched to a gene: 12. The CDR3 has 16 amino acids. Sequencing used ileal tissue. V gene TRBV9 combines with J gene TRBJ2-7; 9 positions match TRBD1. The clonotype was recovered from an adult with Crohn's disease. In nucleotides, the CDR3 is TGTGCCAGCAGTAAACAAACCGGGACAGGGAACTACGAGCAGTACTTC. The encoded protein is CASSKQTGTGNYEQYF.